Each of the 21 T cell receptor beta chains below was sequenced from the same sample in a study of identical twins. From the 5' RACE reads, TCRdb called clonotypes with MiXCR, one entry per CDR3 protein. The data show approximately 890,000 distinct CDR3 sequences, with roughly an eighth seen just once and 1.5% to 2% held by the top ten. The same sample was also studied in work on yellow fever vaccine responses in identical twins.

Material: PBMCs. The receptor set was obtained from a woman between 18 and 29 years old in good health.

About this clonotype itself: A read error may explain this, as a much larger clone is one base away. The chain recombines TRBV14 with TRBJ2-3; weak D call: TRBD2 (7 bases). CDR1 is SGHDN and CDR2 is FVKESK in the germline V gene. The CDR3 extends over 18 amino acids. CDR3 DNA: TGTGCCAGCAGCCAAACCGGGGGGCCGACAACTAGCATAGATACGCAGTATTTT. It yields the protein CASSQTGGPTTSIDTQYF. The entire variable domain, with the rest obtained from reference TRBV14 and TRBJ2-3, is as follows: EAGVTQFPSHSVIEKGQTVTLRCDPISGHDNLYWYRRVMGKEIKFLLHFVKESKQDESGMPNNRFLAERTGGTYSTLKVQPAELEDSGVYFCASSQTGGPTTSIDTQYFGPGTRLTVL.

The gene calls are TRBV6-1 and TRBJ2-7, with 10 nucleotides matching TRBD1. The CDR3 covers 15 residues. Germline assignment: CDR1 MNHNS and CDR2 SASEGT. V shed 7 bases and J 2 bases; nucleotides not matched to a gene: 8. The CDR3 bases are TGTGCCAGCACCGAGACAGGGGGCAAAACCTACGAGCAGTACTTC. Protein: CASTETGGKTYEQYF.

In this sample, this clonotype turned up a few times. The rearrangement joins TRBV18 to TRBJ2-2; 9 bases match TRBD2. V was pared by 10 bases and J by 5 bases, with 14 bases of the junction left unmatched. Germline V gives CDR1 KGHSH, CDR2 LQKENI. This CDR3 is 16 amino acids long. The CDR3 is CATVSRILAGTGELFF. CDR3 DNA: TGTGCCACCGTCTCACGTATTCTAGCGGGAACCGGGGAGCTGTTTTTT. Together with reference TRBV18 and TRBJ2-2, the CDR3 gives the full variable domain: NAGVMQNPRHLVRRRGQEARLRCSPMKGHSHVYWYRQLPEEGLKFMVYLQKENIIDESGMPKERFSAEFPKEGPSILRIQQVVRGDSAAYFCATVSRILAGTGELFFGEGSRLTVL.

CDR3: CASSEFGTSGSRGFREETQYF. CDR3 DNA sequence: TGTGCCAGCAGTGAATTCGGGACTAGCGGGAGCCGGGGTTTCAGGGAAGAGACCCAGTACTTC. The rearrangement uses TRBV2 and TRBJ2-5; 14 nucleotides line up with TRBD2. Losses at the gene ends were 2 bases for V and 3 bases for J; bases not matched to a gene: 17. In germline, CDR1 is SNHLY, CDR2 FYNNEI. The CDR3 has 21 amino acids.

A few counts support this clonotype. The chain joins TRBV6-5 to TRBJ2-3; unclear D gene. With 4 bases removed from V and 0 bases from J, the gap between germline ends came to 17 bases. The CDR3 contains 17 residues. The germline CDR1 and CDR2 sequences are MNHEY and SVGAGI. CDR3 sequence (DNA): TGTGCCAGCAGTTCGGCTGGTAATCCACCAAGCACAGATACGCAGTATTTT. This encodes CASSSAGNPPSTDTQYF.

This clonotype has more than one count but fewer than ten. V and J are TRBV15 and TRBJ2-5, with 11 bases that match TRBD2. CDR3 length equals 15 residues. Germline values: CDR1 LNHNV, CDR2 YYDKDF (reference sequence). The V and J ends lost 7 bases and 5 bases, in that order; junction bases with no gene match: 9. The CDR3 region has the DNA TGTGCCACCACTAGCGGGGGGACACTTGTGGAGACCCAGTACTTC. The encoded protein is CATTSGGTLVETQYF.

The chain uses TRBV24-1 and TRBJ2-3, with 12 nucleotides matching TRBD1. The trim removed 9 bases at V and 2 bases at J, leaving 11 bases unmatched. There are 17 residues in the CDR3. The germline V gene encodes CDR1 KGHDR and CDR2 SFDVKD. CDR3 residues: CATSGTGGSSPTDTQYF. The CDR3 coding sequence is TGTGCCACCTCCGGGACAGGGGGCTCATCCCCCACAGATACGCAGTATTTT.

This clonotype was observed a handful of times. The gene calls are TRBV20-1 and TRBJ2-4; 10 bases line up with TRBD1. The CDR3 runs 15 residues. Trimming removed 6 bases from V and 0 bases from J; junction bases left unmatched: 5. Germline CDR1 and CDR2: DFQATT and SNEGSKA (reference sequence). CDR3 coding DNA: TGCAGTGCCCCGACAGGGGGCAGAGCCAAAAACATTCAGTACTTC. This encodes CSAPTGGRAKNIQYF.

This clonotype has ten or more counts. V is TRBV5-5 and J is TRBJ1-1; D is ambiguous. The V gene lost 3 bases and the J gene lost 0 bases, with 3 bases spanning the gap. The CDR3 has 12 residues. CDR1 and CDR2 from the germline V gene are SGHKS and YYEKEE (reference sequence). The CDR3 region has the DNA TGTGCCAGCAGCTATATGAACACTGAAGCTTTCTTT. Translating it yields CASSYMNTEAFF.

This clonotype was seen at least ten times. The rearrangement joins TRBV11-2 to TRBJ2-3, with 8 nucleotides matching TRBD2. Germline V gives CDR1 SGHAT, CDR2 FQNNGV. This CDR3 spans 15 amino acids. V shed 5 bases, J shed 2 bases, and the junction held 6 bases outside the gene matches. The CDR3 sequence is CASSMIAGPTDTQYF. The CDR3 DNA reads TGTGCCAGCAGCATGATAGCGGGGCCCACAGATACGCAGTATTTT. The entire variable domain, with the rest obtained from reference TRBV11-2 and TRBJ2-3, is as follows: EAGVAQSPRYKIIEKRQSVAFWCNPISGHATLYWYQQILGQGPKLLIQFQNNGVVDDSQLPKDRFSAERLKGVDSTLKIQPAKLEDSAVYLCASSMIAGPTDTQYFGPGTRLTVL.

The gene calls are TRBV24-1 and TRBJ2-7; possibly TRBD1 for D (6 bases). The CDR3 extends over 13 amino acids. V was cut by 9 bases and J by 5 bases, with 16 bases left in between. Germline CDR1 KGHDR, CDR2 SFDVKD. CDR3: CATCPTTGHEQYF. The CDR3 nucleotides are TGTGCCACCTGTCCGACGACAGGCCACGAGCAGTACTTC.

The CDR3 DNA follows: TGTGCCAGCAGCCCAGCTTCACTAGTACTTAACCTTAGAACTAGCACAGATACGCAGTATTTT. The encoded protein is CASSPASLVLNLRTSTDTQYF. V gene TRBV3-1 combines with J gene TRBJ2-3; D is perhaps TRBD2 (5 bases). Germline values: CDR1 LGHDT, CDR2 YNNKEL (reference sequence). This CDR3 spans 21 amino acids. Trimming took off 4 bases at V and 0 bases at J, with 29 bases between the two ends.

The genes are TRBV12-5 and TRBJ1-1; D gene unclear. This CDR3 contains 11 residues. Trimming took off 7 bases at V and 2 bases at J, with 5 bases between the two ends. The V gene's germline CDR1 is LGHNT and CDR2 FRNRAP. CDR3 sequence: CASASNTEAFF. The CDR3, as DNA: TGTGCTAGTGCCAGTAACACTGAAGCTTTCTTT.

This clonotype occurred many times. CDR3 residues: CASSSLARDTQYF. CDR3 coding DNA: TGTGCCAGCAGTTCCCTAGCACGAGATACGCAGTATTTT. V and J are TRBV6-2 or TRBV6-3 and TRBJ2-3; perhaps TRBD2 as D (5 bases). Germline CDR1 MNHEY, CDR2 SVGEGT. Deletions cut 4 bases from V and 5 bases from J, with 10 bases between. This CDR3 contains 13 residues.

This clonotype was detected many times. The chain couples TRBV5-1 to TRBJ1-1; D uncertain. This CDR3 comprises 16 residues. Germline V gives CDR1 SGHRS, CDR2 YFSETQ. Deletions cut 0 bases from V and 0 bases from J, with 12 bases between. In DNA, the CDR3 is TGCGCCAGCAGCTTGGAACCGACCCTCATGAACACTGAAGCTTTCTTT. It is translated as CASSLEPTLMNTEAFF.

The chain combines TRBV4-1 with TRBJ2-7; 7 bases map to TRBD2. V was clipped by 1 base and J by 5 bases; unmatched bases: 8. This CDR3 contains 15 residues. The germline V gene encodes CDR1 MGHRA and CDR2 YSYEKL. CDR3 coding DNA: TGCGCCAGCAGCCAAGTTCCAGGGAGGGTTAACGAGCAGTACTTC. Translation gives CASSQVPGRVNEQYF.

This clonotype was recorded at least ten times. The DNA of the CDR3 is TGCAGTGGGCTAGGGGTGGTACCCAATGAGCAGTTCTTC. It yields the protein CSGLGVVPNEQFF. The J gene is TRBJ2-1, the V gene TRBV20-1; TRBD1 is a possible D gene (5 bases). CDR1 DFQATT and CDR2 SNEGSKA come from the germline V gene (reference sequence). The CDR3 has 13 amino acids. Deletions cut 7 bases from V and 6 bases from J, with 16 bases between.

The chain recombines TRBV20-1 with TRBJ2-3; 10 bases agree with TRBD2. Trimming removed 0 bases from V and 1 base from J; junction bases left unmatched: 16. CDR1 and CDR2 (germline): DFQATT, SNEGSKA (reference sequence). CDR3 length: 20 amino acids. CDR3 region: CSARDLSGRTSGPGTDTQYF. CDR3 DNA sequence: TGCAGTGCTAGAGACCTATCCGGTCGGACTAGCGGCCCCGGCACAGATACGCAGTATTTT.

This clonotype was seen repeatedly, ten times or more. The genes are TRBV27 and TRBJ2-7; D is uncertain. Germline CDR1 MNHEY, CDR2 SMNVEV (reference sequence). Trimming stripped 2 bases from V and 6 bases from J, with 20 bases between. The CDR3 runs 16 residues. The CDR3 protein is CASSLVGPSDRSEQYF. CDR3 DNA sequence: TGTGCCAGCAGTTTAGTTGGCCCCTCGGATCGGTCCGAGCAGTACTTC.

This chain joins TRBV29-1 and TRBJ2-7, with D possibly TRBD2 on 5 matching bases. CDR3 length: 13 amino acids. Germline V gene lookup returns CDR1 SQVTM and CDR2 ANQGSEA. The V end was cut by 4 bases, the J end by 2 bases, with 12 bases between. The CDR3 nucleotides read TGCAGCGTTGGGAGGCCGGCAACCTACGAGCAGTACTTC. This encodes CSVGRPATYEQYF.

This clonotype was picked up a small number of times. The CDR3: CASRLTKGSGNTIYF. CDR3 bases: TGTGCCAGCAGGTTGACAAAAGGCTCTGGAAACACCATATATTTT. The gene calls are TRBV12-3 or TRBV12-4 and TRBJ1-3, with D unclear. Trimming shortened V by 6 bases and J by 0 bases, and 12 bases separated the two germline ends. This CDR3 comprises 15 residues.